The 20 T cell receptor beta chains given below trace back to one sample, sequenced in a study of blood T cell repertoires in COVID-19. Measured with immunoSEQ multiplex PCR; TCRdb has only the in-frame clones, and not every one. Seen here are 85,000 to 130,000 clones, about 80% observed once, and the top ten hold 14%. The material sequenced was peripheral blood. The source of these receptors is a woman aged 60-70 years with acute or convalescent COVID-19.

The gene calls are TRBV7-6 and TRBJ2-7; 7 nucleotides line up with TRBD2. This CDR3 is 13 amino acids long. The junction had 8 bases not matched to a gene; V was cut back by 6 bases and J by 6 bases. CDR1 SGHVS and CDR2 FNYEAQ come from the germline V gene. Written as DNA, the CDR3 is TGTGCCAGCAGTTCGTTGAGGGAGGGCGAGCAGTACTTC. Amino acid sequence: CASSSLREGEQYF.

This sequence joins TRBV3-1 (or the pseudogene TRBV3-2) and TRBJ1-3; the D is unclear. Trimming took off 6 bases at V and 5 bases at J, with 8 bases between the two ends. This CDR3 spans 12 amino acids. Germline V gene data show CDR1 as LGHDT and CDR2 as YNNKEL (reference sequence). The CDR3 nucleotides read TGTGCCAGCAGTCCGGGGAGAAACACCATATATTTT. Amino acids: CASSPGRNTIYF.

This clone has only one observation. The J gene is TRBJ2-3, the V gene TRBV5-1; TRBD2 agrees at 7 bases. V shed 4 bases, J shed 6 bases, and the junction held 8 bases outside the gene matches. Germline V gene data show CDR1 as SGHRS and CDR2 as YFSETQ. This CDR3 region has 14 residues. The CDR3 here is CASSLWTSSDTQYF. The CDR3 coding sequence is TGCGCCAGCAGCCTGTGGACTAGTTCGGATACGCAGTATTTT.

The chain joins TRBV25-1 to TRBJ1-5; the D gene is possibly TRBD1 (5 bases). CDR1 and CDR2 from the germline V gene are MGHDK and SYGVNS. V lost 6 bases to trimming and J lost 0 bases, with 15 bases between them. The CDR3 extends over 16 amino acids. The CDR3 sequence is CASRAGGGHSNQPQHF. The CDR3 DNA sequence: TGTGCCAGCAGGGCGGGGGGGGGTCATAGCAATCAGCCCCAGCATTTT.

In its sample, this clone was seen once. This chain connects TRBV28 to TRBJ1-2, with D uncertain. The CDR3 extends over 16 amino acids. The V gene's germline CDR1 is MDHEN and CDR2 SYDVKM. V was clipped by 9 bases and J by 8 bases, with 28 bases between them. CDR3 sequence (DNA): TGTGCCAGTATCAAAACTTTAGTCGCCCGATTTTCGGGCTACACCTTC. Its translation is CASIKTLVARFSGYTF.

The chain recombines TRBV12-3 or TRBV12-4 with TRBJ1-1; 8 bases map to TRBD1. J lost 5 bases, V lost 7 bases, and 6 bases had no gene match. There are 13 residues in the CDR3. The CDR3 loop is CASNLRQGTEAFF. In DNA form, the CDR3 reads TGTGCCAGCAATCTGAGACAGGGGACTGAAGCTTTCTTT.

The rearrangement joins TRBV9 to TRBJ2-4, with a weak D call TRBD1 (6 bases). CDR3 size: 15 residues. Germline V gives CDR1 SGDLS, CDR2 YYNGEE. Deletions cut 1 base from V and 6 bases from J, with 14 bases between. The CDR3 loop reads CASSVKGGWGNIQYF. In nucleotides, the CDR3 is TGTGCCAGCAGCGTAAAAGGGGGTTGGGGAAACATTCAGTACTTC.

Only one count was recorded for this clone. The chain joins TRBV18 to TRBJ2-5; 9 nucleotides agree with TRBD1. Looked up from germline, CDR1 is KGHSH and CDR2 is LQKENI. The CDR3 runs 17 residues. J was trimmed by 1 base and V by 2 bases; bases with no gene match: 8. CDR3 in amino acids: CASSPIQGARSQETQYF. CDR3 nucleotide sequence: TGTGCCAGCTCACCAATACAGGGGGCGCGGAGCCAAGAGACCCAGTACTTC.

V and J are TRBV20-1 and TRBJ1-1; possibly TRBD1 for D (5 bases). V shed 4 bases and J shed 5 bases, with 8 bases lying between them. Germline values: CDR1 DFQATT, CDR2 SNEGSKA (reference sequence). This CDR3 region has 11 residues. Here the CDR3 reads CSAIPGTEAFF. The CDR3 region has the DNA TGCAGTGCTATACCAGGGACTGAAGCTTTCTTT.

This chain joins TRBV19 and TRBJ1-6; possibly TRBD1 for D (6 bases). Trimming took off 6 bases at V and 7 bases at J, with 13 bases between the two ends. The CDR3 covers 14 residues. Germline V CDR1 and CDR2: LNHDA, SQIVND (reference sequence). In DNA, the CDR3 is TGTGCCAGTAGCTCCCGGGACAAGAATTCACCCCTCCACTTT. Amino acids: CASSSRDKNSPLHF.

Written as DNA, the CDR3 is TGCGCCAGCAGCCCTCGGACTAGCGGGAGGGGACATGAGCAGTTCTTC. Amino acids: CASSPRTSGRGHEQFF. The chain combines TRBV4-1 with TRBJ2-1, with TRBD2 matching over 15 bases. CDR3 length: 16 residues. V trimming: 4 bases; J trimming: 8 bases; junction bases outside the gene matches: 6. Germline V gene sequence: CDR1 MGHRA, CDR2 YSYEKL.

The V and J genes are TRBV28 and TRBJ1-4; 7 bases are shared with TRBD1. The CDR3 extends over 13 amino acids. J gave up 7 bases and V 6 bases, and 5 bases lay outside the gene matches. Germline values: CDR1 MDHEN, CDR2 SYDVKM. CDR3 region: CASRRQGGEKLFF. CDR3 DNA sequence: TGTGCCAGCAGAAGACAGGGAGGTGAAAAACTGTTTTTT.

The V call is TRBV6-5, the J call TRBJ2-7; 7 bases fit TRBD1. Germline V CDR1 and CDR2: MNHEY, SVGAGI. CDR3 size: 14 residues. The V segment lost 4 bases and the J segment 5 bases; nucleotides outside the gene matches: 8. The CDR3 nucleotides read TGTGCCAGCAGTTCACAGGGGAGCAGGAACGAGCAGTACTTC. Translated: CASSSQGSRNEQYF.

This clone was detected only once. This sequence joins TRBV28 and TRBJ2-3; perhaps TRBD2 as D (5 bases). The CDR3 runs 13 residues. V lost 6 bases, J lost 1 base, and 8 bases lay in between. Germline assignment: CDR1 MDHEN and CDR2 SYDVKM. CDR3 in DNA: TGTGCCAGCAGGTGGGGAGGCACAGATACGCAGTATTTT. Translation: CASRWGGTDTQYF. Combining the CDR3 with reference TRBV28 and TRBJ2-3 gives the whole variable domain DVKVTQSSRYLVKRTGEKVFLECVQDMDHENMFWYRQDPGLGLRLIYFSYDVKMKEKGDIPEGYSVSREKKERFSLILESASTNQTSMYLCASRWGGTDTQYFGPGTRLTVL.

V is TRBV29-1 and J is TRBJ2-7; perhaps TRBD1 as D (7 bases). Germline V gene data show CDR1 as SQVTM and CDR2 as ANQGSEA. V lost 5 bases and J lost 4, with 21 bases in between. This CDR3 has 15 residues. The CDR3 bases are TGCAGCGTTCTACGCGGGACAGTAGCCAGGTACGAGCAGTACTTC. Protein product: CSVLRGTVARYEQYF.

The J gene is TRBJ1-2, the V gene TRBV7-3; D is uncertain. The CDR3 loop spans 13 amino acids. In germline, CDR1 is SGHTA, CDR2 FQGTGA. V dropped 5 bases and J dropped 1 base, with 8 bases sitting between them. CDR3 protein: CASSPFGNYGYTF. The CDR3, as DNA: TGTGCCAGCAGCCCCTTCGGTAACTATGGCTACACCTTC.

The chain joins TRBV3-1 (or the pseudogene TRBV3-2) to TRBJ1-4; D not resolved. Germline V gene data show CDR1 as LGHDT and CDR2 as YNNKEL (reference sequence). The CDR3 length is 13 residues. Trimming stripped 3 bases from V and 14 bases from J, with 16 bases between. CDR3: CASSHGDGRRLFF. The CDR3 bases are TGTGCCAGCAGCCACGGTGACGGGAGGAGGCTGTTTTTT.

This chain links TRBV7-3 with TRBJ2-3; weak D call: TRBD1 (6 bases). This CDR3 spans 16 amino acids. The germline gives CDR1 SGHTA, CDR2 FQGTGA. The V end lost 8 bases, the J end lost 10 bases, and 28 bases lay between the germline ends. Here the CDR3 reads CASFLPETGEVAAQYF. CDR3 coding DNA: TGTGCCAGCTTTTTACCCGAGACAGGAGAGGTGGCCGCGCAGTATTTT. The full variable domain, with the rest looked up from reference TRBV7-3 and TRBJ2-3, is GAGVSQTPSNKVTEKGKYVELRCDPISGHTALYWYRQSLGQGPEFLIYFQGTGAADDSGLPNDRFFAVRPEGSVSTLKIQRTERGDSAVYLCASFLPETGEVAAQYFGPGTRLTVL.

This clone was seen a few times. V usage is TRBV19 and J usage is TRBJ2-7; 7 bases line up with TRBD1. The J segment lost 1 base and the V segment lost 6 bases, leaving 6 bases of the junction unmatched. CDR3 length: 14 amino acids. From germline, CDR1 is LNHDA and CDR2 SQIVND (reference sequence). The CDR3 protein is CASRTTGQSYEQYF. CDR3 DNA: TGTGCCAGTAGAACGACAGGGCAATCCTACGAGCAGTACTTC.

The genes are TRBV27 and TRBJ1-5, with D possibly matching TRBD1 (6 bases). This CDR3 comprises 15 residues. Germline lookup yields CDR1 MNHEY and CDR2 SMNVEV (reference sequence). Trimming removed 6 bases at V and 3 bases at J, with 15 bases between. The DNA of the CDR3 is TGTGCCAGCAGCTCGGGAGGGGGAGTCAATCAGCCCCAGCATTTT. Translated, it gives CASSSGGGVNQPQHF.